The rows below give T cell receptor beta chains drawn from one sample of a study of Ad26.COV2.S vaccination and SARS-CoV-2 variants. The assay was immunoSEQ multiplex PCR, and TCRdb's table has in-frame clones only and misses some. Among approximately 400,000 clones, around 90% were seen once, and the ten largest hold 3% to 4%. Sequences were derived from peripheral blood, sampled after recovery from COVID-19. The receptors derive from a human donor who had recovered from COVID-19. Each CDR3 is given without its conserved first and last residue. Each record gives: V gene, J gene, D gene, CDR3 protein. The D gene is left open where the match is weak.

TRBV7-9	TRBJ2-7	.	ASSTGNFEQY
TRBV10-1	TRBJ1-1	.	ASSGRAGRGSDTEAF
TRBV10-2	TRBJ2-5	TRBD2	ASSGLAGQETQY
TRBV18	TRBJ1-6	.	ASSPDRRTPNSPLH
TRBV6-1	TRBJ1-2	TRBD1	ASSDRGELHYGYT
TRBV4-1	TRBJ1-1	.	ASSARGVTEAF
TRBV20-1	TRBJ2-7	.	SASQGYEQY
TRBV3-1/TRBV3-2	TRBJ2-1	TRBD2	ASSQVGGAYNEQF
TRBV6-5	TRBJ2-4	TRBD2	ASSYGASGGDIQY
TRBV7-8	TRBJ1-3	TRBD1	ASRVDRVTGNTIY
TRBV5-5	TRBJ1-1	TRBD1	ASSFRQGFRENTEAF
TRBV7-2	TRBJ1-1	.	ASSLQLLRRGNTEAF
TRBV4-2	TRBJ2-7	TRBD2	ASSQDLEGGDYEQY
TRBV18	TRBJ1-2	.	ASSLRDTNGYT
TRBV2	TRBJ1-2	.	ASRGGDYGYT
TRBV9	TRBJ2-2	.	ASSASGKNTGELF
TRBV7-9	TRBJ1-1	.	ASSLGQGNMGGF
TRBV7-9	TRBJ1-2	.	ASSLVLGSNYGYT
TRBV9	TRBJ1-2	TRBD1	ASSVALQRTGYYGYT
TRBV11-1	TRBJ2-5	.	ASSLRSSRETQY
TRBV25-1	TRBJ2-4	.	ASSDGDSVAKNIQY
TRBV5-6	TRBJ1-6	.	ASSLAGNNSPLH
TRBV27	TRBJ1-6	.	ASSEFKGSPLH
TRBV7-9	TRBJ2-3	.	ASSLGGPDTQY
TRBV3-1/TRBV3-2	TRBJ2-1	TRBD2	ASSQAHSLAGGNNEQF
TRBV2	TRBJ2-5	.	ASSRDHQETQY
TRBV29-1	TRBJ1-2	.	SALGHLSKGYT
TRBV12-5	TRBJ2-1	.	ASGAASRDNEQF
TRBV11-3	TRBJ2-7	TRBD1	ASSPGQESEQY
TRBV19	TRBJ2-1	.	ASLQVGARNEQF
TRBV13	TRBJ2-3	.	ASSLIAEDTQY
TRBV27	TRBJ2-6	.	ASSFGLSAVLT
TRBV6-2/TRBV6-3	TRBJ2-4	.	ASSYPGIGNIQY
TRBV6-5	TRBJ2-7	.	ASRTKGTYEQY
TRBV9	TRBJ2-1	TRBD2	ASSATLAGAFSSYNEQF
TRBV18	TRBJ2-1	.	ASSPPAGSSYNEQF
TRBV27	TRBJ1-2	.	ASSSGGGRRRYGYT
TRBV6-5	TRBJ1-4	TRBD1	ASSSVPGQPNEKLF
TRBV4-1	TRBJ1-1	TRBD1	ASSPQGQGVTEAF
TRBV6-2/TRBV6-3	TRBJ1-1	.	ASSYSAGNTEAF
TRBV13	TRBJ1-1	.	ASSFLGPNTEAF
TRBV2	TRBJ2-5	TRBD2	ASSIGLAGKETQY
TRBV5-5	TRBJ2-2	TRBD1	ASSLDRDRPFTGELF
TRBV6-6	TRBJ1-4	.	ASSYREEGEKLF
TRBV3-1/TRBV3-2	TRBJ2-7	TRBD2	ASSQEFERTSGSYEQY
TRBV6-6	TRBJ2-5	TRBD2	ASKYRGGFQETQY
TRBV7-8	TRBJ1-2	.	ASSFGTSANYGYT
TRBV7-9	TRBJ2-3	TRBD2	ASSPPGLADTDTQY
TRBV10-2	TRBJ2-7	TRBD1	ASSVFGQAYEQY
TRBV6-5	TRBJ2-6	.	ASTSSGSGANVLT
TRBV27	TRBJ1-6	.	ASSKERGNSPLH
TRBV29-1	TRBJ1-1	.	SVGNTEAF
TRBV11-2	TRBJ1-3	.	ASSTRGAGNTIY
TRBV4-2	TRBJ2-2	.	ASSQGGGATGELF
TRBV4-1	TRBJ1-5	.	ASSQDLGAIRPQH
TRBV9	TRBJ2-2	.	ASSPPLRGAVLANTGELF
TRBV6-1	TRBJ1-5	.	ASSEGGQPQH